The 31 T cell receptor beta chains listed next were all sequenced from one sample in a study of control samples from healthy donors and cancer patients (dated by TCRdb to about 2020). Libraries came from the immunoSEQ multiplex PCR assay. TCRdb re-hosts the immuneACCESS table, in-frame sequences only. Its copies lack some clones; in the studies checked, an unresolved V gene accounts for under half of them, and the cause for the rest is not known. The sample yields hundreds of thousands of clones; more than 65% were counted once. More than 10% of the sample comes from the top ten. Material: PBMCs. These receptors were obtained from a woman aged 55-70 years with lung cancer.

The chain employs TRBV19 and TRBJ1-5, with D unclear. V gave up 2 bases and J gave up 1 base, with 15 bases separating them. Germline V gives CDR1 LNHDA, CDR2 SQIVND (reference sequence). There are 17 residues in the CDR3. Here the CDR3 reads CASSIQIRPGSNQPQHF. The CDR3 DNA is TGTGCCAGTAGTATACAGATTAGGCCGGGAAGCAATCAGCCCCAGCATTTT.

This clone was detected only a few times. The rearrangement uses TRBV5-1 and TRBJ1-1, with 8 nucleotides matching TRBD1. The V segment lost 1 base and the J segment 1 base; nucleotides outside the gene matches: 3. CDR1 and CDR2 (germline): SGHRS, YFSETQ. The CDR3 length is 15 residues. In DNA form, the CDR3 reads TGCGCCAGCAGCTTGCAGCAGGGGGCGAACACTGAAGCTTTCTTT. This encodes CASSLQQGANTEAFF.

This chain links TRBV5-1 with TRBJ2-7; 10 bases map to TRBD1. The CDR3 extends over 13 amino acids. Trimming removed 4 bases from V and 7 bases from J; junction bases left unmatched: 5. From germline, CDR1 is SGHRS and CDR2 YFSETQ. In DNA, the CDR3 is TGCGCCAGCAGCGTCCGGGACAGGGGTGAGCAGTACTTC. Protein sequence: CASSVRDRGEQYF.

This chain uses TRBV14 with TRBJ1-2; 8 bases agree with TRBD1. Trimming removed 0 bases from V and 6 bases from J; junction bases left unmatched: 6. Germline CDR1 and CDR2: SGHDN and FVKESK. This CDR3 is built from 15 residues. The CDR3: CASSQEDRGKNGYTF. CDR3 sequence (DNA): TGTGCCAGCAGCCAAGAAGACAGGGGAAAAAATGGCTACACCTTC.

The chain uses TRBV2 and TRBJ2-2; either TRBD1 or TRBD2 may supply D (6 bases each). Trimming removed 4 bases at V and 3 bases at J, with 18 bases between. Germline-derived CDR1 and CDR2 are SNHLY and FYNNEI. The CDR3 covers 17 residues. CDR3 sequence (DNA): TGTGCCAGCAGTGGAAACAGGGTCGGGGGAGACACCGGGGAGCTGTTTTTT. Amino acid sequence: CASSGNRVGGDTGELFF.

This clone was observed a handful of times. This rearrangement joins TRBV6-6 to TRBJ1-1; TRBD1 is a possible D gene (5 bases). Deletions cut 6 bases from V and 1 base from J, with 15 bases between. This CDR3 region has 15 residues. Germline CDR1 and CDR2: MNHNY and SVGAGI (reference sequence). This CDR3 reads CASRSQQGGNTEAFF. The CDR3 DNA is TGTGCCAGCAGGAGCCAGCAGGGTGGGAACACTGAAGCTTTCTTT.

Regarding this clone: This CDR3 is also generated by other DNA sequences in the sample. The rearrangement links TRBV11-2 to TRBJ2-1; the D is unclear. V was trimmed by 3 bases and J by 8 bases, leaving 5 bases between them. Germline-derived CDR1 and CDR2 are SGHAT and FQNNGV. The CDR3 spans 11 residues. In nucleotides, the CDR3 is TGTGCCAGCAGCTTTAGTGATGAGCAGTTCTTC. This gives the protein CASSFSDEQFF.

The CDR3 loop is CASSDGTGGRTEAFF. The CDR3 coding sequence is TGTGCCAGCAGTGATGGGACAGGGGGCCGCACTGAAGCTTTCTTT. V and J are TRBV6-6 and TRBJ1-1, with 12 bases that match TRBD1. Germline V gene sequence: CDR1 MNHNY, CDR2 SVGAGI (reference sequence). With 5 bases clipped from V and 4 bases from J, the junction kept 5 bases outside the gene matches. The CDR3 sequence is 15 residues long.

The chain recombines TRBV28 with TRBJ2-2; D unclear. CDR1 and CDR2 from the germline V gene are MDHEN and SYDVKM. This CDR3 spans 16 amino acids. Trimming removed 7 bases from V and 6 bases from J, with 21 bases in between. CDR3 protein: CASKISTGFSPGELFF. For the CDR3, the DNA is TGTGCCAGCAAGATTTCGACCGGGTTTTCCCCCGGGGAGCTGTTTTTT.

There are a few counts of this clone. V usage is TRBV19 and J usage is TRBJ1-5; 8 positions agree with TRBD1. The CDR3 extends over 15 amino acids. Unmatched junction bases numbered 8, after V lost 6 bases and J lost 4 bases. CDR1 is LNHDA and CDR2 is SQIVND in the germline V gene (reference sequence). The CDR3 here is CASRQPGQANQPQHF. For the CDR3, the DNA is TGTGCCAGTAGACAGCCGGGACAGGCTAATCAGCCCCAGCATTTT.

This clone has only a few counts. The CDR3 protein is CASSFSGQGYYGYTF. The CDR3 DNA follows: TGTGCCAGCAGCTTTTCGGGACAGGGATACTATGGCTACACCTTC. This chain joins TRBV7-9 and TRBJ1-2; 9 nucleotides agree with TRBD1. The CDR3 runs 15 residues. CDR1 and CDR2 (germline): SEHNR, FQNEAQ (reference sequence). Trimming took 3 bases from V and 3 from J; bases not matched to a gene: 5.

J is TRBJ2-3 and V is TRBV10-3, with 11 bases fitting TRBD2. Germline CDR1 is ENHRY and CDR2 is SYGVKD. Unmatched junction bases numbered 13, after V lost 4 bases and J lost 1 base. The CDR3 loop spans 19 amino acids. The DNA for the CDR3 is TGTGCCATCAGTGGGAGAGGGAGTCTAGCGGGGGGCGGCACAGATACGCAGTATTTT. Amino acids: CAISGRGSLAGGGTDTQYF.

The chain carries TRBV6-2 or TRBV6-3 and TRBJ2-1, with unresolved D. CDR3 length equals 18 residues. Trimming cost V 0 bases and J 0 bases, with 15 bases left between them. CDR1 and CDR2 from the germline V gene are MNHEY and SVGEGT. In DNA form, the CDR3 reads TGTGCCAGCAGTTACTCGAAATCTGGTCCCAGCTCCTACAATGAGCAGTTCTTC. This translates into CASSYSKSGPSSYNEQFF.

The V call is TRBV5-4, the J call TRBJ2-3, with D possibly called TRBD1 or TRBD2 (5 bases each). Between the trimmed V and J ends, which lost 4 bases and 3 bases, there was a span of 15 bases. Germline V CDR1 and CDR2: SGHNT, YYREEE (reference sequence). The length of the CDR3 is 15 residues. CDR3 coding DNA: TGTGCCAGCAGCCCCCTGGGACCGGGGACAGATACGCAGTATTTT. Its protein product is CASSPLGPGTDTQYF.

This clone was counted once. The chain is built from TRBV9 and TRBJ2-7; D gene ambiguous. From germline, CDR1 is SGDLS and CDR2 YYNGEE. This CDR3 contains 14 residues. Trimming removed 0 bases from V and 2 bases from J, with 9 bases in between. In DNA, the CDR3 is TGTGCCAGCAGCGTAGGGTCGGATACCTACGAGCAGTACTTC. This translates into CASSVGSDTYEQYF. The full variable domain, rest sourced from reference TRBV9 and TRBJ2-7, is DSGVTQTPKHLITATGQRVTLRCSPRSGDLSVYWYQQSLDQGLQFLIQYYNGEERAKGNILERFSAQQFPDLHSELNLSSLELGDSALYFCASSVGSDTYEQYFGPGTRLTVT.

This chain links TRBV19 with TRBJ1-1, with a possible D match to TRBD1 (5 bases). The CDR3 runs to 12 residues. V was clipped by 6 bases and J by 6 bases, with 11 bases between them. Germline CDR1 LNHDA, CDR2 SQIVND (reference sequence). CDR3 in DNA: TGTGCCAGTAGGGGGGGTGGCGCTGAAGCTTTCTTT. This sequence encodes CASRGGGAEAFF.

This clone was observed a handful of times. The chain links TRBV7-9 to TRBJ2-7; D remains ambiguous. The ends were cut back, 5 bases at V and 0 bases at J, with 20 bases in the middle. CDR1 is SEHNR, CDR2 FQNEAQ, per germline (reference sequence). CDR3 size: 17 residues. CDR3 protein: CASSPLSGPRSSYEQYF. CDR3 DNA: TGTGCCAGCAGCCCTCTTTCAGGCCCCAGGAGCTCCTACGAGCAGTACTTC.

The rearrangement links TRBV7-3 to TRBJ2-7, with 7 bases identical to TRBD1. Germline V gene data show CDR1 as SGHTA and CDR2 as FQGTGA. The CDR3 has 15 residues. V trimming: 1 base; J trimming: 5 bases; junction bases outside the gene matches: 8. In DNA form, the CDR3 reads TGTGCCAGCAGCTTAAACAGGGGTCCAGAGAACGAGCAGTACTTC. Translated, it gives CASSLNRGPENEQYF. Looking up the rest from reference TRBV7-3 and TRBJ2-7 gives the full variable domain: GAGVSQTPSNKVTEKGKYVELRCDPISGHTALYWYRQSLGQGPEFLIYFQGTGAADDSGLPNDRFFAVRPEGSVSTLKIQRTERGDSAVYLCASSLNRGPENEQYFGPGTRLTVT.

J is TRBJ1-2 and V is TRBV5-1; no firm D call. The CDR3 has 14 residues. V shed 0 bases and J shed 5 bases, with 11 bases lying between them. Per the germline V gene, CDR1 is SGHRS and CDR2 is YFSETQ. CDR3: CASSLGPEGYGYTF. CDR3 coding DNA: TGCGCCAGCAGCTTGGGCCCGGAGGGTTATGGCTACACCTTC. The complete variable domain, with remaining parts taken from reference TRBV5-1 and TRBJ1-2, reads KAGVTQTPRYLIKTRGQQVTLSCSPISGHRSVSWYQQTPGQGLQFLFEYFSETQRNKGNFPGRFSGRQFSNSRSEMNVSTLELGDSALYLCASSLGPEGYGYTFGSGTRLTVV.

V gene TRBV2 combines with J gene TRBJ1-2, with no clear D. The CDR3 is made up of 14 amino acids. The ends were cut back, 4 bases at V and 3 bases at J, with 12 bases in the middle. CDR1 SNHLY and CDR2 FYNNEI come from the germline V gene. CDR3 residues: CASSGSPDDYGYTF. The CDR3 DNA is TGTGCCAGCAGTGGAAGTCCCGATGACTATGGCTACACCTTC.

This chain links TRBV12-3 or TRBV12-4 with TRBJ2-2; D not certain. The V end lost 6 bases, the J end lost 7 bases, and 9 bases lay between the germline ends. The CDR3 is made up of 12 amino acids. DNA of the CDR3: TGTGCCAGCAGCCCGGCCGACGGGGAGCTGTTTTTT. It translates to CASSPADGELFF.

J is TRBJ2-5 and V is TRBV3-1 (or the pseudogene TRBV3-2), with 8 bases aligning to TRBD1. CDR1 and CDR2 (germline): LGHDT, YNNKEL (reference sequence). V shed 3 bases and J 9 bases; nucleotides not matched to a gene: 12. The CDR3 totals 15 residues. In DNA, the CDR3 is TGTGCCAGCAGCCAGGGGACAGGCCCGAGGGGGGCCCAGTACTTC. It is translated as CASSQGTGPRGAQYF.

In this sample, this clone turned up a few times. The chain uses TRBV27 and TRBJ2-2; D is undetermined. Germline V gene data show CDR1 as MNHEY and CDR2 as SMNVEV (reference sequence). The germline V and J ends were trimmed by 3 bases and 5 bases, with 7 bases remaining between them. The CDR3 consists of 13 residues. The CDR3 DNA follows: TGTGCCAGCAGTTTCGGCAGGACCGGGGAGCTGTTTTTT. It yields the protein CASSFGRTGELFF.

The CDR3 reads CASSPRTSGYNNEQFF. The CDR3 bases are TGTGCCAGCTCACCACGGACTAGCGGGTATAACAATGAGCAGTTCTTC. V gene TRBV18 combines with J gene TRBJ2-1; 11 nucleotides align to TRBD2. Per germline, CDR1 KGHSH and CDR2 LQKENI. The V segment lost 1 base and the J segment 5 bases; nucleotides outside the gene matches: 4. CDR3 length equals 16 residues.

The CDR3 DNA follows: TGTGCCAGCAGTTCCCCCCGACTCCCTAGCAATCAGCCCCAGCATTTT. It is translated as CASSSPRLPSNQPQHF. The V gene is TRBV25-1, the J gene TRBJ1-5; unclear D gene. The V and J ends lost 5 bases and 0 bases respectively, with 14 bases between them. Looked up from germline, CDR1 is MGHDK and CDR2 is SYGVNS. The CDR3 contains 16 residues.

J is TRBJ2-3 and V is TRBV2; D is undetermined. CDR1 and CDR2 (germline): SNHLY, FYNNEI. The CDR3 extends over 15 amino acids. The V gene lost 5 bases and the J gene lost 2 bases, with 14 bases spanning the gap. CDR3 coding DNA: TGTGCCAGCAGTTCATTATCCGAAAACACAGATACGCAGTATTTT. Translating gives CASSSLSENTDTQYF.

The chain recombines TRBV3-1 (or the pseudogene TRBV3-2) with TRBJ2-1; possible D gene TRBD2, 6 bases. CDR1 is LGHDT, CDR2 YNNKEL, per germline (reference sequence). The V and J ends lost 4 bases and 10 bases respectively, with 20 bases between them. This CDR3 is 15 amino acids long. The CDR3 DNA reads TGTGCCAGCAGCCCCGCTCCCGGGACTTCCGCCGAGCAGTTCTTC. Amino acids: CASSPAPGTSAEQFF.

The rearrangement uses TRBV28 and TRBJ2-1; D call uncertain. The V gene's germline CDR1 is MDHEN and CDR2 SYDVKM. The CDR3 consists of 15 residues. Trimming shortened V by 2 bases and J by 0 bases, and 8 bases separated the two germline ends. DNA for the CDR3: TGTGCCAGCAGTTTAGCAGGACCCTCCTACAATGAGCAGTTCTTC. It encodes CASSLAGPSYNEQFF.

The chain is built from TRBV19 and TRBJ1-5; D gene ambiguous. Germline V gene data show CDR1 as LNHDA and CDR2 as SQIVND (reference sequence). Trimming took 3 bases from V and 6 from J, leaving 9 bases between them. The CDR3 covers 13 residues. The CDR3, as DNA: TGTGCCAGTAGTATGAGGACCGCTCAGCCCCAGCATTTT. Translated: CASSMRTAQPQHF. Together with reference TRBV19 and TRBJ1-5, the CDR3 gives the full variable domain: DGGITQSPKYLFRKEGQNVTLSCEQNLNHDAMYWYRQDPGQGLRLIYYSQIVNDFQKGDIAEGYSVSREKKESFPLTVTSAQKNPTAFYLCASSMRTAQPQHFGDGTRLSIL.

The chain employs TRBV20-1 and TRBJ2-1; weak D call: TRBD2 (6 bases). V lost 3 bases to trimming and J lost 4 bases, with 22 bases between them. CDR1 DFQATT and CDR2 SNEGSKA come from the germline V gene (reference sequence). The CDR3 is 17 amino acids. CDR3 DNA sequence: TGCAGTGCTAGTGACCGGGACTCAAAGCGAGCGTACAATGAGCAGTTCTTC. Protein sequence: CSASDRDSKRAYNEQFF.

This chain links TRBV10-3 with TRBJ2-2; no definite D call. Trimming took 9 bases from V and 0 from J, leaving 20 bases between them. Germline CDR1 reads ENHRY; CDR2 reads SYGVKD. This CDR3 spans 17 amino acids. The DNA for the CDR3 is TGTGCCATTCGTTATGGTCTAGGGAACGCGAACACCGGGGAGCTGTTTTTT. Its protein is CAIRYGLGNANTGELFF.